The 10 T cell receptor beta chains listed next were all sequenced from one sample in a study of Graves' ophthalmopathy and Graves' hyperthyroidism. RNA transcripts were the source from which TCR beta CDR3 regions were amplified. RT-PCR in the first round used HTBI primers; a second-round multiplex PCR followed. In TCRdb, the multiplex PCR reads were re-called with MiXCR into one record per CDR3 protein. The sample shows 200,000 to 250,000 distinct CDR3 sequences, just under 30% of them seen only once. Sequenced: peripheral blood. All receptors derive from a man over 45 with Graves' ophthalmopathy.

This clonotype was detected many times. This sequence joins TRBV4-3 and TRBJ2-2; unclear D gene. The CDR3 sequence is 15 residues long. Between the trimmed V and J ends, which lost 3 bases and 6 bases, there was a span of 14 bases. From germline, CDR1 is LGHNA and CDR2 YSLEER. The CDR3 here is CASSHGLSVSGELFF. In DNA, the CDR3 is TGCGCCAGCAGCCACGGTTTGTCGGTCTCCGGGGAGCTGTTTTTT.

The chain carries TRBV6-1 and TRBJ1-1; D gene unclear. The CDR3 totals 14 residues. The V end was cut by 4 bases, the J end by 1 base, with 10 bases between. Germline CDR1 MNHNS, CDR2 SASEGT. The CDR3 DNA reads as TGTGCCAGCAGTGGACGCGAGGGGAACACTGAAGCTTTCTTT. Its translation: CASSGREGNTEAFF.

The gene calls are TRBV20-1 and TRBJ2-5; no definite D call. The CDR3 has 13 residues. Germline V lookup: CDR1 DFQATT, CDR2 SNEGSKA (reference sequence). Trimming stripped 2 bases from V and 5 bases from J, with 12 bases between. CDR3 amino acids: CSARRDSGETQYF. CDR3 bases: TGCAGTGCTAGAAGGGATTCTGGGGAGACCCAGTACTTC.

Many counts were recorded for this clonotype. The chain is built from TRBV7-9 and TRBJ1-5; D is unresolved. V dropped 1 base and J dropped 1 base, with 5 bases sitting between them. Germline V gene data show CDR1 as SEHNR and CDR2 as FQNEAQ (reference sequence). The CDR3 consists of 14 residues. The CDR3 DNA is TGTGCCAGCAGCTTAGAAACCAGCAATCAGCCCCAGCATTTT. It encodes CASSLETSNQPQHF. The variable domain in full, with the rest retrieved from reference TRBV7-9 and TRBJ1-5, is DTGVSQNPRHKITKRGQNVTFRCDPISEHNRLYWYRQTLGQGPEFLTYFQNEAQLEKSRLLSDRFSAERPKGSFSTLEIQRTEQGDSAMYLCASSLETSNQPQHFGDGTRLSIL.

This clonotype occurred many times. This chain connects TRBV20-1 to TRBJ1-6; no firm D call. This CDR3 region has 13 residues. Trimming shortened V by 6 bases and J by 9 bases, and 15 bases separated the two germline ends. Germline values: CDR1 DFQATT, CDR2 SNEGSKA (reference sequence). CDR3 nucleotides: TGCAGTGCCAACAGTGCCGGTGGTTCACCCCTCCACTTT. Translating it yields CSANSAGGSPLHF.

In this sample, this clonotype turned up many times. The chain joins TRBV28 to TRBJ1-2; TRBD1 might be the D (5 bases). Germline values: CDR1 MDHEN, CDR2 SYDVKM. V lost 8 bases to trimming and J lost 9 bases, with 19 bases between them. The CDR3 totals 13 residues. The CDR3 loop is CASRDSVIPSYTF. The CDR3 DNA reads TGTGCCAGCCGGGACTCCGTTATCCCCAGCTACACCTTC.

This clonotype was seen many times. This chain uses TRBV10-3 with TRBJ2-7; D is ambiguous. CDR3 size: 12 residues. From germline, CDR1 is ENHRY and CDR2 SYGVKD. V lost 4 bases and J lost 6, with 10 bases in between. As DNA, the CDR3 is TGTGCCATCAGTGGTGACAATGCCGAGCAGTACTTC. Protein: CAISGDNAEQYF.

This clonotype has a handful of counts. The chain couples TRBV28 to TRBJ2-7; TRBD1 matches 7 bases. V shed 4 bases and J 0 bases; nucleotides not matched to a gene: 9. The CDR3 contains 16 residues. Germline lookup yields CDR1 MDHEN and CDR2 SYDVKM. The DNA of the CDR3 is TGTGCCAGCAGTTCCCTCTCGACAGGGATCTCCTACGAGCAGTACTTC. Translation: CASSSLSTGISYEQYF.

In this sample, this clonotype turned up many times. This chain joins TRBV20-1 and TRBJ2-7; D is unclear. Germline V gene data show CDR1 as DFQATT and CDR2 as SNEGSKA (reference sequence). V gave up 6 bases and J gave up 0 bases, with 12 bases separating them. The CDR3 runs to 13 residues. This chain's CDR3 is CSAAPYSSYEQYF. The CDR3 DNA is TGCAGTGCCGCCCCTTACAGCTCCTACGAGCAGTACTTC.

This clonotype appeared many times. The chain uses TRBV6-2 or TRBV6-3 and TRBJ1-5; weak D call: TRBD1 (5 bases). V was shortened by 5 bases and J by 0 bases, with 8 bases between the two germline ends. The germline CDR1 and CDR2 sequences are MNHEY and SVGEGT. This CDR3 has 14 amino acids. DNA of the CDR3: TGTGCCAGCAGTGGGGCAGCTAGCAATCAGCCCCAGCATTTT. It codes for CASSGAASNQPQHF.